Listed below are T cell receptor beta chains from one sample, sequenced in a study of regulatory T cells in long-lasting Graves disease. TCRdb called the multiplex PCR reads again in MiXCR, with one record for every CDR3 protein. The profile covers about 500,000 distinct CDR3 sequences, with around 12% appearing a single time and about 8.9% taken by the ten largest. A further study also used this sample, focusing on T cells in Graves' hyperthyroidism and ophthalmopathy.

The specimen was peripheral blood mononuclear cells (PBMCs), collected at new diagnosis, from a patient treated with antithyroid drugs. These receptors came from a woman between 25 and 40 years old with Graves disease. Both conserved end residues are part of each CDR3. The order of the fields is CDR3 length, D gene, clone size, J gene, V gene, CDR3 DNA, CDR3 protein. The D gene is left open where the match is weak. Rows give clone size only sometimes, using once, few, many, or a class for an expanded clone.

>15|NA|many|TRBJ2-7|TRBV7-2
TGTGCCAGCAGCTTGGGAGGATCTAAGATCTACGAGCAGTACTTC
CASSLGGSKIYEQYF
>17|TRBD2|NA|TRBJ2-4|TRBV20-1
TGCAGTGCTAGAGATCGGGGGGGAGTATTCTTCGAGGGCATTCAGTACTTC
CSARDRGGVFFEGIQYF
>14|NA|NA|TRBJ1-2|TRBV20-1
TGCAGTGCTAGAGGAAAAGACAGAGCCTATGGCTACACCTTC
CSARGKDRAYGYTF
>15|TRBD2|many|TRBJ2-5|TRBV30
TGTGCCTGGAGTGTACTAGCGGGATGGGGAGAGACCCAGTACTTC
CAWSVLAGWGETQYF
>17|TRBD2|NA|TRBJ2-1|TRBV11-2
TGTGCCAGCAGCTTAGTTTTAGCGGGAGTGAAAAGATCGGGGCAGTTCTTC
CASSLVLAGVKRSGQFF
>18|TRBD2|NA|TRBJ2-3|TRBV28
TGTGCCAGCAGTTCCACAAGACTAGCGGTCGACTCTTGGGATACGCAGTATTTT
CASSSTRLAVDSWDTQYF
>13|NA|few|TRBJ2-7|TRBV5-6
TGTGCCAGCAGCTTGTTTTTGGGAGCCGAGCAGTACTTC
CASSLFLGAEQYF
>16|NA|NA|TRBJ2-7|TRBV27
TGTGCCAGCACCCAAAACCCCAGGGCTCCGTACTACGAGCAGTACTTC
CASTQNPRAPYYEQYF
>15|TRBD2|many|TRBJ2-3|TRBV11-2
TGTGCCAGCAGCACTCGGACTAGCGTTGCAGATACGCAGTATTTT
CASSTRTSVADTQYF
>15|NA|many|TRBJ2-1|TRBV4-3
TGCGCCAGCAGCCAAGAGGCCGAAACCTACAATGAGCAGTTCTTC
CASSQEAETYNEQFF
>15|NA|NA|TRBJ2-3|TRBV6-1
TGTGCCAGCCGAAGTCCAGCGCGAGTCGAGGATACGCAGTATTTT
CASRSPARVEDTQYF
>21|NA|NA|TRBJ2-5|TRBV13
TGTGCCAGCAGCTCAAACTTTGACAATTTGGGTCTTATGCCCGGAGGCGAGACCCAGTACTTC
CASSSNFDNLGLMPGGETQYF
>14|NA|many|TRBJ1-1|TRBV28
TGTGCCAGCAGATTGGGCGGCTTGAACACTGAAGCTTTCTTT
CASRLGGLNTEAFF
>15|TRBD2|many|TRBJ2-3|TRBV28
TGTGCCAGCAGACCGTCTAGCGGGAGTTTTTATACGCAGTATTTT
CASRPSSGSFYTQYF
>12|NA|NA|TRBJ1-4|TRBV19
TGTGCCAGTAGTATTGGCAGTGAAAAACTGTTTTTT
CASSIGSEKLFF
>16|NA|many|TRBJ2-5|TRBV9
TGTGCCAGCAGCCTTAGTGGGGGCCAGTACCAAGAGACCCAGTACTTC
CASSLSGGQYQETQYF
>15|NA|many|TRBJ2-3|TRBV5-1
TGCGCCAGCAGCTCAGATCGGGGGAGGACAGATACGCAGTATTTT
CASSSDRGRTDTQYF
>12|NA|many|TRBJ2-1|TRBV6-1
TGTGCCAGCAGTCCCAACTACAATGAGCAGTTCTTC
CASSPNYNEQFF
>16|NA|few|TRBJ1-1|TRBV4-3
TGCGCCAGCAGCCAAACAGGGACGTGGTCTGACACTGAAGCTTTCTTT
CASSQTGTWSDTEAFF
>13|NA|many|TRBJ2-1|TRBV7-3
TGTGCCAGCTCGGGGGCGGGAGTAGGTGAGCAGTTCTTC
CASSGAGVGEQFF
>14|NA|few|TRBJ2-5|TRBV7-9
TGTGCCAGCAACTTGGGTAGGGATCGAGAGACCCAGTACTTC
CASNLGRDRETQYF
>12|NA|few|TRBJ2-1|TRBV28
TGTGCCAGCACTTCACTCTACAATGAGCAGTTCTTC
CASTSLYNEQFF
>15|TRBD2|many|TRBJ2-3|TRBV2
TGTGCCAGCAGATTAGCGGGAGGGGCCACAGATACGCAGTATTTT
CASRLAGGATDTQYF
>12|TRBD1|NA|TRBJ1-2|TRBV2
TGTGCCAGCAGTCGCGACAGGGTTGGCTACACCTTC
CASSRDRVGYTF
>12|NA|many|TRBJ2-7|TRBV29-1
TGCAGCGTTGTGGAGGGTTCCTACGAGCAGTACTTC
CSVVEGSYEQYF
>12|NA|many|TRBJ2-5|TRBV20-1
TGCAGTGCTAGATCCACACGAGAGACCCAGTACTTC
CSARSTRETQYF
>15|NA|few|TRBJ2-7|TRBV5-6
TGTGCCAGCAGCTTGATTGGGGGTCCGGTCTACGAGCAGTACTTC
CASSLIGGPVYEQYF
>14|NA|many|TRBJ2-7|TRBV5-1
TGCGCCAGCAGCTTGGGGGACTTGAGGTACGAGCAGTACTTC
CASSLGDLRYEQYF
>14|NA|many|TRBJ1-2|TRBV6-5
TGTGCCAGCAGTTACGGACAGTACAACTATGGCTACACCTTC
CASSYGQYNYGYTF
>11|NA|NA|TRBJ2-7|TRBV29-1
TGCAGCGCCGACTACGGTTACGAGCAGTACTTC
CSADYGYEQYF
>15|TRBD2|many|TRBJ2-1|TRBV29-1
TGCAGCGGGCAGGGAACTAGCGGGAGCCCGAATGAGCAGTTCTTC
CSGQGTSGSPNEQFF
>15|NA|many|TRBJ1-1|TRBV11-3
TGTGCCAGCAGCTTAGGGGGACGGGGTTACGCAGAAGCTTTCTTT
CASSLGGRGYAEAFF
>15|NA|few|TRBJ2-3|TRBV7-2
TGTGCCAGCAGCTTAGTTGGGCTAGTGGGACGTACGCAGTATTTT
CASSLVGLVGRTQYF
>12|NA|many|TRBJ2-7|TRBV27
TGTGCCAGCAGTTCTAATTCCTACGAGCAGTACTTC
CASSSNSYEQYF
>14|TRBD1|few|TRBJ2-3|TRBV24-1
TGTGCCACCAGTGGGACGGGACAGACAGATACGCAGTATTTT
CATSGTGQTDTQYF
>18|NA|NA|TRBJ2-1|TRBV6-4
TGTGCCAGCAGCTACCGGGGTTTAAGGTCAAGATCCTACAATGAGCAGTTCTTC
CASSYRGLRSRSYNEQFF
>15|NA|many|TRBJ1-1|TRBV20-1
TGCAGTGCTAGCAGCGGAGGGGACGTAGGCACTGAAGCTTTCTTT
CSASSGGDVGTEAFF
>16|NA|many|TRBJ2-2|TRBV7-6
TGTGCCAGCAGCAGGGAGGTCTTGGGACTGCCCGGGGAGCTGTTTTTT
CASSREVLGLPGELFF
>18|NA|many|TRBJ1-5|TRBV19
TGTGCCAGTAGTCCGGGTTCAGTGTGGGCGGGGAGGAATCAGCCCCAGCATTTT
CASSPGSVWAGRNQPQHF
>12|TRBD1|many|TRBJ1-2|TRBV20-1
TGCAGTGCTAGCCTGGGACAGTATGGCTACACCTTC
CSASLGQYGYTF
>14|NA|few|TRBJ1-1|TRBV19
TGTGCCAGTAGTATCCCTGTTTGGGGCACTGAAGCTTTCTTT
CASSIPVWGTEAFF
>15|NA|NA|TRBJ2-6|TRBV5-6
TGTGCCAGCAGCTTTGGAATCTCTGGGGCCAACGTCCTGACTTTC
CASSFGISGANVLTF
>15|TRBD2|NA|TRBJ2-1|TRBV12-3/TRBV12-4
TGTGCCAGCAGCCGAAGCCTAGCGGGAGGGCATGAGCAGTTCTTC
CASSRSLAGGHEQFF
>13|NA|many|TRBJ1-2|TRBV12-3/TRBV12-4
TGTGCCAGCACCCCGTCAATGGTAGATGGCTACACCTTC
CASTPSMVDGYTF
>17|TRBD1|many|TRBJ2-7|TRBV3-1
TGTGCCAGCAGCCAAGATGGCGCAGGGGGAGAGGTCTACGAGCAGTACTTC
CASSQDGAGGEVYEQYF
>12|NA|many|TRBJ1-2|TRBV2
TGTGCCAGCAGTACAGGGATCCATGGCTACACCTTC
CASSTGIHGYTF
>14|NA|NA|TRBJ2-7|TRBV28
TGTGCCAGCAGTTTAAAGGCCAGAAACCACGAGCAGTACTTC
CASSLKARNHEQYF
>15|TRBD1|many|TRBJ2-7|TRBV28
TGTGCCAGCACCGCCGGGACAGGGGACTCCTACGAGCAGTACTTC
CASTAGTGDSYEQYF
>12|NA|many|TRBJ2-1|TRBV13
TGTGCCAGCAGCCGCTGGGACAATGAGCAGTTCTTC
CASSRWDNEQFF
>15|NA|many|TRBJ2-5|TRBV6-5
TGTGCCAGCAGTTACTTGCTCGGAGGAGGGGAGACCCAGTACTTC
CASSYLLGGGETQYF
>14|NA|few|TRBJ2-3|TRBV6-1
TGTGCCAGCAGAGCCTACAGGGAGATTTCGACGCAGTATTTT
CASRAYREISTQYF
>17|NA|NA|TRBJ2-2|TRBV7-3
TGTGCCAGCAGCCCAAGCGGGTGGAGGTTGAACACCGGGGAGCTGTTTTTT
CASSPSGWRLNTGELFF
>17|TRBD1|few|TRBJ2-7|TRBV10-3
TGTGCCATCAGCGACAGGGGGCTAGGTGGTAGCTCCTACGAGCAGTACTTC
CAISDRGLGGSSYEQYF